This TCR beta chain was captured in a study of Graves' ophthalmopathy and Graves' hyperthyroidism. CDR1 is LGHNT and CDR2 is FRNRAP in the germline V gene. Trimming removed 1 base from V and 0 bases from J; junction bases left unmatched: 11. The CDR3 consists of 19 residues. Beta-chain TCR CDR3 regions were amplified from RNA transcripts. HTBI-primed RT-PCR formed the first round, and a multiplex PCR formed the second. Each CDR3 protein is one row after TCRdb ran MiXCR on the multiplex PCR reads. The data hold more than 550,000 distinct CDR3 sequences, with under 50% observed a single time. Only a few counts were recorded for this clonotype.

This clonotype was sampled from an adult man with Graves' ophthalmopathy. The source material was peripheral blood. The chain uses TRBV12-5 and TRBJ1-1, with 10 nucleotides matching TRBD1. The CDR3 here is CASGLARTGGRYLNTEAFF. The CDR3 nucleotides are TGTGCTAGTGGTTTGGCTCGGACAGGGGGGCGATACCTGAACACTGAAGCTTTCTTT.